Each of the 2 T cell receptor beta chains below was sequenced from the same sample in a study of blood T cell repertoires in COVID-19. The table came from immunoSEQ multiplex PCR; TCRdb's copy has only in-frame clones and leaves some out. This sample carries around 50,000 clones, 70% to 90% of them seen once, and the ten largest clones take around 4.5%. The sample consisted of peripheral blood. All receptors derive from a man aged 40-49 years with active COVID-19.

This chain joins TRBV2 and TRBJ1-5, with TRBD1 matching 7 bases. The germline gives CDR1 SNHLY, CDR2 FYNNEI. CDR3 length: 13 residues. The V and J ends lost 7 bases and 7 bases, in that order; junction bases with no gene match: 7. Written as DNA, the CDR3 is TGTGCCAGCAATACAGGGGTGGGACAGCCCCAGCATTTT. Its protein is CASNTGVGQPQHF. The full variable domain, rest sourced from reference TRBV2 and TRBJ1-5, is EPEVTQTPSHQVTQMGQEVILRCVPISNHLYFYWYRQILGQKVEFLVSFYNNEISEKSEIFDDQFSVERPDGSNFTLKIRSTKLEDSAMYFCASNTGVGQPQHFGDGTRLSIL.

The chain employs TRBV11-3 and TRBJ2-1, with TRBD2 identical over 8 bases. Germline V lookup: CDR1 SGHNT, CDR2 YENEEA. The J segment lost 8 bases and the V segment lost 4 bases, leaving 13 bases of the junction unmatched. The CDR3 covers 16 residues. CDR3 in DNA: TGTGCCAGCAGCTCGGGGGGGCAGGGCGGAGGAGATGAGCAGTTCTTC. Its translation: CASSSGGQGGGDEQFF.